This is a list of T cell receptor beta chains from one sample in a study of blood T cell repertoires in COVID-19. Using immunoSEQ multiplex PCR, the repertoire was profiled, and TCRdb retains in-frame clones only, with some absent. Of about 110,000 clones detected, around three quarters appear once; the ten largest clones hold approximately 4.2%. Sequences were obtained from peripheral blood. These receptors were obtained from a human donor in a cohort sampled during active or convalescent COVID-19. CDR3s leave out the opening cysteine and the closing phenylalanine or tryptophan. The order of the fields is V gene, CDR3 protein.

v_call: TRBV5-6
cdr3_aa: ASSPLRTGNGYT

v_call: TRBV7-9
cdr3_aa: ASSLRALWVGAGETQY

v_call: TRBV4-1
cdr3_aa: ASSQQRSTYEQY

v_call: TRBV7-9
cdr3_aa: ASSLDREHSPLH

v_call: TRBV18
cdr3_aa: ASSQETGGTGELF

v_call: TRBV7-8
cdr3_aa: ASSPWTVRETQY

v_call: TRBV11-2
cdr3_aa: ASSLERLATYEQY

v_call: TRBV7-2
cdr3_aa: ASRLEGLYGYT

v_call: TRBV5-1
cdr3_aa: ASSRTGSGNEQY

v_call: TRBV5-8
cdr3_aa: ASSLEFAGGRNEQF

v_call: TRBV30
cdr3_aa: AWSVDSYNEQF

v_call: TRBV30
cdr3_aa: AWTKAGASYNSPLH

v_call: TRBV6-6
cdr3_aa: ASRLGQTKQETQY

v_call: TRBV4-1
cdr3_aa: ASSSRQNTEAF

v_call: TRBV7-8
cdr3_aa: ASSLVQGQDTDTQY

v_call: TRBV3-1/TRBV3-2
cdr3_aa: ASSQEVYADEQY

v_call: TRBV5-1
cdr3_aa: ASSSRQVSTDTQY

v_call: TRBV3-1/TRBV3-2
cdr3_aa: ASSQAAGTYNEQF

v_call: TRBV7-2
cdr3_aa: ASSLVTDNYNEQF

v_call: TRBV7-9
cdr3_aa: ASSRGQGNDYGYT

v_call: TRBV18
cdr3_aa: ASSSRQGATDTQY

v_call: TRBV5-6
cdr3_aa: ASSSGSDTQY

v_call: TRBV28
cdr3_aa: ASSSRTGTGGPLYGYT

v_call: TRBV4-2
cdr3_aa: ASSHQGRVNEQF

v_call: TRBV21-1
cdr3_aa: ASSKGQAKNIQY

v_call: TRBV2
cdr3_aa: ASSVLGVSKNIQY

v_call: TRBV28
cdr3_aa: ASSLTGIAKNIQY

v_call: TRBV28
cdr3_aa: ASSLPDGGSIQY

v_call: TRBV6-2/TRBV6-3
cdr3_aa: ASSYFRSGGKYNEQF

v_call: TRBV5-8
cdr3_aa: ASSLDGLASSYNEQF

v_call: TRBV4-3
cdr3_aa: ASSQEWRNTEAF

v_call: TRBV6-5
cdr3_aa: ASSRGQKFSYEQY

v_call: TRBV5-1
cdr3_aa: ASASGGLNTEAF

v_call: TRBV5-4
cdr3_aa: ASSPSLANSYNEQF

v_call: TRBV7-2
cdr3_aa: ASSLSGRHPNSPLH

v_call: TRBV28
cdr3_aa: ASSKLAGDDEQF